Listed below are T cell receptor beta chains from one sample, sequenced in a study of blood T cells in healthy people across ages. TCRdb processed the 5' RACE reads anew with MiXCR; each CDR3 protein has one entry. Of some 1,800,000 distinct CDR3 sequences detected, roughly two fifths appear once; the ten largest clones hold under 30%. Sequenced input: blood. Receptor source: a human donor in good health. Each CDR3 is given with its conserved first and last residue. D genes are given only for firm matches. The size field is filled for only some rows; it gives once, few, many or a size class.

V,length,size,D,J,CDR3,DNA
TRBV10-3,12,once,TRBD1,TRBJ2-3,CAIKTGEDTQYF,TGTGCCATCAAGACAGGGGAGGATACGCAGTATTTT
TRBV7-8,12,.,.,TRBJ1-2,CASGYREYGYTF,TGTGCCAGCGGTTACAGGGAGTACGGCTACACCTTC
TRBV28,15,.,.,TRBJ2-3,CASSLPQATTDTQYF,TGTGCCAGCAGTTTACCCCAGGCCACCACAGATACGCAGTATTTT
TRBV5-6,15,.,.,TRBJ2-7,CASSTRSTLTYEQYF,TGTGCCAGCAGCACGAGGTCTACATTGACGTACGAGCAGTACTTC
TRBV29-1,15,.,.,TRBJ2-5,CSIGIGGSGLETQYF,TGCAGCATTGGTATAGGTGGATCGGGCTTGGAGACCCAGTACTTC
TRBV7-9,14,few,.,TRBJ2-7,CASSLANRRDEQYF,TGTGCCAGCAGCTTAGCCAACAGGCGGGACGAGCAGTACTTC
TRBV7-3,15,.,.,TRBJ2-1,CASSQGGRVDYEQFF,TGTGCCAGCAGCCAGGGTGGCAGGGTCGACTATGAGCAGTTCTTC
TRBV20-1,14,.,.,TRBJ1-1,CSARAHRVGTEAFF,TGCAGTGCTAGAGCTCACAGGGTGGGCACTGAAGCTTTCTTT
TRBV12-3/TRBV12-4,15,few,TRBD1,TRBJ2-2,CASRRQGANTGELFF,TGTGCCAGCAGGCGACAGGGGGCGAACACCGGGGAGCTGTTTTTT
TRBV7-9,18,.,TRBD1,TRBJ1-4,CASSLSNAGGPANEKRFF,TGTGCCAGCAGCTTATCAAATGCAGGGGGACCGGCTAATGAAAAACGGTTTTTT
TRBV12-3/TRBV12-4,15,once,.,TRBJ2-1,CASSLGPPNGDEQFF,TGTGCCAGCAGTTTAGGTCCCCCAAATGGCGATGAGCAGTTCTTC
TRBV5-1,15,.,TRBD1,TRBJ1-6,CASSLTGQGSSPLHF,TGCGCCAGCAGCTTGACTGGACAGGGATCTTCACCCCTCCACTTT
TRBV9,13,.,.,TRBJ2-7,CASMGDSSYEQYF,TGTGCCAGCATGGGGGATAGCTCCTACGAGCAGTACTTC